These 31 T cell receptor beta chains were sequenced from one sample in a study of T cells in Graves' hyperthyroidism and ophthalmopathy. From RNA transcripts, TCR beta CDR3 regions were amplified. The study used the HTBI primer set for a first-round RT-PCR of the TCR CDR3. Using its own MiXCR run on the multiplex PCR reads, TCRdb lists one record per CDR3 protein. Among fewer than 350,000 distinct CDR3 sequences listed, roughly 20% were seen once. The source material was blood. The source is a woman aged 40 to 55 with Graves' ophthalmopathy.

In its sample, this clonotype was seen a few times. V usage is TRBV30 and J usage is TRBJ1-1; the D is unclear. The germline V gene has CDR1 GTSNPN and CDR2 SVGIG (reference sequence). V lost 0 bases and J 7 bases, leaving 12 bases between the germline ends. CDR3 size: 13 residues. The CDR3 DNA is TGTGCCTGGAGTGTTGGAGGAGTAAATGAAGCTTTCTTT. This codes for CAWSVGGVNEAFF. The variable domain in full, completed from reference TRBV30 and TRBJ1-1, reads SQTIHQWPATLVQPVGSPLSLECTVEGTSNPNLYWYRQAAGRGLQLLFYSVGIGQISSEVPQNLSASRPQDRQFILSSKKLLLSDSGFYLCAWSVGGVNEAFFGQGTRLTVV.

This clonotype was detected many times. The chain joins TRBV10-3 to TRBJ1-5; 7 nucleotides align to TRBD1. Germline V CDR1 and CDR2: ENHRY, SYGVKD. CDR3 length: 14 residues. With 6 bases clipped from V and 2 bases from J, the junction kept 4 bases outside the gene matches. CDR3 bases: TGTGCCATCAGCTTCGACAGGGGCAATCAGCCCCAGCATTTT. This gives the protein CAISFDRGNQPQHF.

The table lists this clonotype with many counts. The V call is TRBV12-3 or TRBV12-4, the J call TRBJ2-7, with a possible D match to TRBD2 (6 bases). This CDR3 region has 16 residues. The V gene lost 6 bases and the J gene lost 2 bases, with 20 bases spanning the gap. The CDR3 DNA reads TGTGCCAGCAGCACGCCCCCCGGGGGATTACCCTACGAGCAGTACTTC. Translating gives CASSTPPGGLPYEQYF.

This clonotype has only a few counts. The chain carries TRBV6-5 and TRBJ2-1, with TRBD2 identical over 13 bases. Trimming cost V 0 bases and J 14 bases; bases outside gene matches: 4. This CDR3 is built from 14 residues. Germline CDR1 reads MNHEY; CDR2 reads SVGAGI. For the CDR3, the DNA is TGTGCCAGCAGTTACTCTGGACTAGCGGGAGTTGAGTTCTTC. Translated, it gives CASSYSGLAGVEFF.

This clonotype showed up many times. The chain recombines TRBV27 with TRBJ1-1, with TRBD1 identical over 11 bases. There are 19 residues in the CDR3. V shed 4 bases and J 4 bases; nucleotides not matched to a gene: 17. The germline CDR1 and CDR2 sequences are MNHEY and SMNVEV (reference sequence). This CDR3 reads CASSSYIPGQGDYSTEAFF. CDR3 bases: TGTGCCAGCAGTTCTTACATTCCGGGACAGGGGGATTATAGCACTGAAGCTTTCTTT.

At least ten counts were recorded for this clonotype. The CDR3 sequence is CSARGGFTGGRETQYF. The CDR3 DNA reads as TGCAGTGCTAGAGGGGGATTCACAGGGGGCAGGGAGACCCAGTACTTC. The chain is built from TRBV20-1 and TRBJ2-5; 9 nucleotides agree with TRBD1. The CDR3 is made up of 16 amino acids. Germline loops: CDR1 DFQATT, CDR2 SNEGSKA (reference sequence). With V trimmed by 1 base and J by 5 bases, 11 bases remained unmatched.

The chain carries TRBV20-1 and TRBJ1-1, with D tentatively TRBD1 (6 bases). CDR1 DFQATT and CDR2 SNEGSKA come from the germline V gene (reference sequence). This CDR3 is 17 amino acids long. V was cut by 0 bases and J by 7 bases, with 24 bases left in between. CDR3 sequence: CSARDIRNGGRIVEAFF. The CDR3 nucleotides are TGCAGTGCTAGAGATATTCGAAATGGGGGGCGAATTGTTGAAGCTTTCTTT.

Here the CDR3 DNA reads TGTGCCAGCCGTGGTCCGACGCAAGAGACCCAGTACTTC. Translating it yields CASRGPTQETQYF. The chain carries TRBV11-2 and TRBJ2-5, with D unresolved. The CDR3 covers 13 residues. CDR1 and CDR2 from the germline V gene are SGHAT and FQNNGV. The V end was cut by 8 bases, the J end by 2 bases, with 12 bases between.

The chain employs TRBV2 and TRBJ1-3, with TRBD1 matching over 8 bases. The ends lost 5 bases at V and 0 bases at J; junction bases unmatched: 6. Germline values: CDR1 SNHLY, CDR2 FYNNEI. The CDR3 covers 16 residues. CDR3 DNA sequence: TGTGCCAGCAGTTCCAGGGGGCCCTACTCTGGAAACACCATATATTTT. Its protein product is CASSSRGPYSGNTIYF.

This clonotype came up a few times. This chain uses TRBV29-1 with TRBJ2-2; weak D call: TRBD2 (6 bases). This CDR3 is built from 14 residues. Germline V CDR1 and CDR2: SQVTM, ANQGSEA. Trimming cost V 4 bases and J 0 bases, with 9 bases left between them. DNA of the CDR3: TGCAGCGTTGCTCTAGCGCCGAACACCGGGGAGCTGTTTTTT. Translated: CSVALAPNTGELFF.

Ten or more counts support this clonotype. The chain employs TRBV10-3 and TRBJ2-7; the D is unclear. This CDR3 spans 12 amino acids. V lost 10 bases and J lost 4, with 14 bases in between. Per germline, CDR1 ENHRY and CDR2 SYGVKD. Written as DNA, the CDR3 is TGTGCCACCGGGCTCGTGGAGTACGAGCAGTACTTC. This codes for CATGLVEYEQYF.

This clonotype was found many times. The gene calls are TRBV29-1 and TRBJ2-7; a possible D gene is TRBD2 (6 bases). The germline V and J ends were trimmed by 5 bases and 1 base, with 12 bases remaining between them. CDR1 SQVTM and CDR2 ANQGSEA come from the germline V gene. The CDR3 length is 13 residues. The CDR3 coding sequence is TGCAGCGTTCGGGCTAGCGAGTCCTACGAGCAGTACTTC. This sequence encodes CSVRASESYEQYF.

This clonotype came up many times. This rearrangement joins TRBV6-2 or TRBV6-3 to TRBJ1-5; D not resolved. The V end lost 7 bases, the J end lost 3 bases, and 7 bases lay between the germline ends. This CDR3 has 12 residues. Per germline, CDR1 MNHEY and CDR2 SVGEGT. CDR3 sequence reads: CASTRNNQPQHF. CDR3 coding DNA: TGTGCCAGCACCCGGAACAATCAGCCCCAGCATTTT.

CDR3: CASSASQGGEQYF. The CDR3, as DNA: TGTGCCAGCAGTGCCTCCCAGGGTGGAGAGCAGTACTTC. The chain uses TRBV6-1 and TRBJ2-7; perhaps TRBD1 as D (5 bases). The CDR3 is 13 residues long. Trimming removed 4 bases at V and 7 bases at J, with 14 bases between. Germline values: CDR1 MNHNS, CDR2 SASEGT.

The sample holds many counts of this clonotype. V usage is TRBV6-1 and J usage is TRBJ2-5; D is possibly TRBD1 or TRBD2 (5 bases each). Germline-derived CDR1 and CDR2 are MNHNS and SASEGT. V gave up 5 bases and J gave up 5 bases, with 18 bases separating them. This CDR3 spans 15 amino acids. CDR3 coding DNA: TGTGCCAGCAGTCTTAGATGGGGGTCGATGGAGACCCAGTACTTC. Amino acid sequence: CASSLRWGSMETQYF.

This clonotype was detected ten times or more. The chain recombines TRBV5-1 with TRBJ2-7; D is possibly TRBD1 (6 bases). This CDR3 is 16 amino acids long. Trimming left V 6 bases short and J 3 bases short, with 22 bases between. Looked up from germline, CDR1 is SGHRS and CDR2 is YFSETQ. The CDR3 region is CASTPQGTTVNYEQYF. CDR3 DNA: TGCGCCAGCACCCCACAGGGAACAACCGTTAACTACGAGCAGTACTTC.

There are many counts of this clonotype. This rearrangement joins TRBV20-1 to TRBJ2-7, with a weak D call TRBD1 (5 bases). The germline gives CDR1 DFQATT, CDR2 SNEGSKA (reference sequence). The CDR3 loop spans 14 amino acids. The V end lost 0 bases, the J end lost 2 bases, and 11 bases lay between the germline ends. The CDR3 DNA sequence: TGCAGTGCTAGAGATCAAGACAGTACCTACGAGCAGTACTTC. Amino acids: CSARDQDSTYEQYF.

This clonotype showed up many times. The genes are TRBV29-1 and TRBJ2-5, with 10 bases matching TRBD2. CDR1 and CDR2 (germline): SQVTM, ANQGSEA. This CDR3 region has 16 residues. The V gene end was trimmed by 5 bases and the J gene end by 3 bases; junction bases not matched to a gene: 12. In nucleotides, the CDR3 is TGCAGCGTTAGGGTCTCAGGGACTAGCGATAAAGAGACCCAGTACTTC. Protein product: CSVRVSGTSDKETQYF.

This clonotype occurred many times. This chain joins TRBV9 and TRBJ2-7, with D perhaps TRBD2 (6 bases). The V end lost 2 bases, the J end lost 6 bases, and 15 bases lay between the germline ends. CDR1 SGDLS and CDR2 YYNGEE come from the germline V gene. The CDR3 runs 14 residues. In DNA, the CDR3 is TGTGCCAGCAGCGTTCAGGCAGGGCGGGGCGAGCAGTACTTC. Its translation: CASSVQAGRGEQYF.

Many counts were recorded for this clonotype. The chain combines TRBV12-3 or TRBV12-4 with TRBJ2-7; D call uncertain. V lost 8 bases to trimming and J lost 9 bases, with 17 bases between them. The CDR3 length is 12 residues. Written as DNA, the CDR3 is TGTGCCAGCGGGCCCCGTCTCTTTTCGCAGTACTTC. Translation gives CASGPRLFSQYF.

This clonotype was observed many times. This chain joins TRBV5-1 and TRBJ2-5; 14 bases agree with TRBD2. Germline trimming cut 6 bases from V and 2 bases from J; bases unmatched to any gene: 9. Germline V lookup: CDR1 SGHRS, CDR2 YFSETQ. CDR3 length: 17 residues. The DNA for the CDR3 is TGCGCCAGCACGCGACTAGCGGGAGGGATTGGGCAAGAGACCCAGTACTTC. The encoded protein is CASTRLAGGIGQETQYF.

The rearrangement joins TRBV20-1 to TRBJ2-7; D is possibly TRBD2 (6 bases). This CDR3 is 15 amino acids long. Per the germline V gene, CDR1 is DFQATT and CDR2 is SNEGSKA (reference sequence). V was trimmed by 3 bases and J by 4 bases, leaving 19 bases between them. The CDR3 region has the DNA TGCAGTGCTAGGTTTCCCGATCCGGGAGTGTACGAGCAGTACTTC. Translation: CSARFPDPGVYEQYF.

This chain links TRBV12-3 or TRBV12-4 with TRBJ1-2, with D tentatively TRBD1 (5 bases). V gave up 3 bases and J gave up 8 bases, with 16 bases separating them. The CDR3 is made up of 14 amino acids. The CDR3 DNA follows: TGTGCCAGCAGTTTGTGGCAGGGTGATGGCGGCTACACCTTC. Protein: CASSLWQGDGGYTF.

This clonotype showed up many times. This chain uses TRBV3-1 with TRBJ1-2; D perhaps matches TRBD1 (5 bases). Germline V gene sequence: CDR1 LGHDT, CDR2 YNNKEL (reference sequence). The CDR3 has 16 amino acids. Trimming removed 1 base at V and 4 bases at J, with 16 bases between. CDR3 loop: CASSQAFRGPGYGYTF. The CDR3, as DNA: TGTGCCAGCAGCCAAGCGTTCCGGGGACCTGGCTATGGCTACACCTTC. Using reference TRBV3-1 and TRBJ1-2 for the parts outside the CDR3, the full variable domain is DTAVSQTPKYLVTQMGNDKSIKCEQNLGHDTMYWYKQDSKKFLKIMFSYNNKELIINETVPNRFSPKSPDKAHLNLHINSLELGDSAVYFCASSQAFRGPGYGYTFGSGTRLTVV.

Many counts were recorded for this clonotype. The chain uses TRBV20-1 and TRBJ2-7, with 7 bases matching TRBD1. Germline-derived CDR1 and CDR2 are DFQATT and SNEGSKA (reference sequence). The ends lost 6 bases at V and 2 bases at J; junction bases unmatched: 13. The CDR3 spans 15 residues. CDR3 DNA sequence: TGCAGTGCCCTATTACCCGGGACAGCAACCTACGAGCAGTACTTC. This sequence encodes CSALLPGTATYEQYF.

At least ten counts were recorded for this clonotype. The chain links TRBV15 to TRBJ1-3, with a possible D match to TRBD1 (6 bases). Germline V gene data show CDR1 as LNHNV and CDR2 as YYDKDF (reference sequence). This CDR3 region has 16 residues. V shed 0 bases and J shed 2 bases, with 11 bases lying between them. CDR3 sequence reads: CATSRDTGRAGNTIYF. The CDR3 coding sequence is TGTGCCACCAGCAGAGATACAGGGAGAGCTGGAAACACCATATATTTT.

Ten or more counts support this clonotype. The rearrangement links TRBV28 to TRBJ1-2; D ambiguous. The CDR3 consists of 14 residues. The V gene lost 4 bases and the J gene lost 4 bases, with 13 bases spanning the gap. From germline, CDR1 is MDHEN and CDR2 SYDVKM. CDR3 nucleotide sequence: TGTGCCAGCAGTTCGACCCCCGCCTCCTATGGCTACACCTTC. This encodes CASSSTPASYGYTF.

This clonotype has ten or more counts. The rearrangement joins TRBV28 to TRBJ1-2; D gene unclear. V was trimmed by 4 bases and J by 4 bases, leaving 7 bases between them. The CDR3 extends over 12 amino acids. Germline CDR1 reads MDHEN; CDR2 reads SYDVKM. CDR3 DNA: TGTGCCAGCAGTTATCAAAGCTATGGCTACACCTTC. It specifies CASSYQSYGYTF.

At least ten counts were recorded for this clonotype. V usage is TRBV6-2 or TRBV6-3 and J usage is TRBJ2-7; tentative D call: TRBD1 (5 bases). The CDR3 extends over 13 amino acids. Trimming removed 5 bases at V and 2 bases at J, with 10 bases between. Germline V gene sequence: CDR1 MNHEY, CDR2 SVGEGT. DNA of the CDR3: TGTGCCAGCAGTCCCCCGGACACCTACGAGCAGTACTTC. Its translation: CASSPPDTYEQYF.

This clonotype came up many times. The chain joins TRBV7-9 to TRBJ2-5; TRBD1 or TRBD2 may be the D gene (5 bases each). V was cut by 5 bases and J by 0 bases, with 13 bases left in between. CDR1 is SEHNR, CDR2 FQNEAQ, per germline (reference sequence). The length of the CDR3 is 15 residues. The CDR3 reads CASSPRDGNQETQYF. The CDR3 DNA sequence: TGTGCCAGCAGCCCCCGGGACGGCAACCAAGAGACCCAGTACTTC. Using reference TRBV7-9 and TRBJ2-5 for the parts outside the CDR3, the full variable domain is DTGVSQNPRHKITKRGQNVTFRCDPISEHNRLYWYRQTLGQGPEFLTYFQNEAQLEKSRLLSDRFSAERPKGSFSTLEIQRTEQGDSAMYLCASSPRDGNQETQYFGPGTRLLVL.

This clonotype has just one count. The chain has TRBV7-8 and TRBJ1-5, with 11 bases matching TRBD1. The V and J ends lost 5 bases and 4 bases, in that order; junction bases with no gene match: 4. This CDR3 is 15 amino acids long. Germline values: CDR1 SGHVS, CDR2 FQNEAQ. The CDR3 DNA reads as TGTGCCAGCAGCATAGGGGACAGGGGGAATCAGCCCCAGCATTTT. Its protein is CASSIGDRGNQPQHF.